These 2 T cell receptor beta chains came from one sample sequenced in a study of blood T cell repertoires in COVID-19. Clones were sequenced by immunoSEQ multiplex PCR, and TCRdb holds only the in-frame ones, with some missing. The sample records some 46,000 clones, over 75% being singletons. Sequenced: peripheral blood. The receptors derive from a woman of 80 years or more with COVID-19, enrolled during active disease.

The chain recombines TRBV25-1 with TRBJ2-3, with 10 bases aligning to TRBD2. J gave up 2 bases and V 8 bases, and 10 bases lay outside the gene matches. CDR3 size: 16 residues. From germline, CDR1 is MGHDK and CDR2 SYGVNS. CDR3 bases: TGTGCCAGCGCAACCGTAGCGGGGGGAAACACAGATACGCAGTATTTT. Its translation is CASATVAGGNTDTQYF.

The V call is TRBV9, the J call TRBJ2-3, with 7 bases identical to TRBD2. V lost 0 bases to trimming and J lost 4 bases; unmatched junction nucleotides: 5. The CDR3 runs to 15 residues. In germline, CDR1 is SGDLS, CDR2 YYNGEE. The CDR3 sequence is CASSVVGGSADTQYF. The CDR3 bases are TGTGCCAGCAGCGTAGTGGGCGGGAGTGCAGATACGCAGTATTTT.